The next 18 T cell receptor beta chains were all read from a single sample in a study of regulatory T cells in long-lasting Graves disease (dated by TCRdb to about 2021). The time point label on this specimen signifies: persistent/refractory GD, antithyroid drugs over 5 years with positive TRAb. For both TCR sequencing and RNA sequencing, RNA was extracted from PBMCs using TRIzol. Libraries were prepared through multiplex PCR. Reads for this sample came from an Illumina HiSeq 4000. TCR beta libraries were built with iRepertoire HTBI primers and Arm-PCR amplification of CDR3 regions. The raw public data were reprocessed by TCRdb itself: fastp quality trimming at Q25, MiXCR clonotype calling, in-frame beta chains only. Merged by CDR3 protein, the rows form single entries marked with the most common genes and DNA. For this sample there are about 470,000 distinct CDR3 sequences; 20% to 25% appear just once. The ten largest make up approximately 8% of the sample.

Source: peripheral blood mononuclear cells (PBMCs), taken when the disease was refractory, from a patient treated with antithyroid drugs. All receptors derive from a female donor with Graves disease.

The chain recombines TRBV30 with TRBJ1-3; D call uncertain. This CDR3 region has 14 residues. Trimming stripped 0 bases from V and 0 bases from J, with 6 bases between. Germline V gene sequence: CDR1 GTSNPN, CDR2 SVGIG (reference sequence). The DNA of the CDR3 is TGTGCCTGGAGTGTAATGAGCTCTGGAAACACCATATATTTT. This sequence encodes CAWSVMSSGNTIYF. The variable domain in full, completed from reference TRBV30 and TRBJ1-3, reads SQTIHQWPATLVQPVGSPLSLECTVEGTSNPNLYWYRQAAGRGLQLLFYSVGIGQISSEVPQNLSASRPQDRQFILSSKKLLLSDSGFYLCAWSVMSSGNTIYFGEGSWLTVV.

This clonotype came up many times. The CDR3 sequence: CASSPIGLGTEAFF. The CDR3 DNA is TGTGCCAGTAGTCCTATCGGCCTGGGGACTGAAGCTTTCTTT. V gene TRBV19 combines with J gene TRBJ1-1; D gene unclear. CDR3 length equals 14 residues. Germline V lookup: CDR1 LNHDA, CDR2 SQIVND (reference sequence). The V and J ends lost 5 bases and 5 bases respectively, with 15 bases between them.

In its sample, this clonotype was seen a few times. The chain links TRBV5-1 to TRBJ2-5; no reliable D call. V lost 3 bases and J lost 0, with 12 bases in between. Germline CDR1 is SGHRS and CDR2 is YFSETQ. The CDR3 is 15 amino acids. For the CDR3, the DNA is TGCGCCAGCAGCTCCCCGATGGCGTACCAAGAGACCCAGTACTTC. The encoded protein is CASSSPMAYQETQYF.

This clonotype was seen repeatedly, ten times or more. V gene TRBV30 combines with J gene TRBJ1-5; the match to TRBD1 covers 8 bases. V gave up 4 bases and J gave up 5 bases; unmatched junction bases: 7. CDR3 length: 14 residues. The germline gives CDR1 GTSNPN, CDR2 SVGIG (reference sequence). For the CDR3, the DNA is TGTGCCTGGAACGCAGGGGGCTGGGATCAGCCCCAGCATTTT. Translation gives CAWNAGGWDQPQHF.

This clonotype has a handful of counts. J is TRBJ2-3 and V is TRBV28; D is unresolved. V lost 3 bases and J lost 2, with 9 bases in between. The germline V gene encodes CDR1 MDHEN and CDR2 SYDVKM. This CDR3 is built from 14 residues. The CDR3 spells CASSFGVFTDTQYF. The CDR3 nucleotides are TGTGCCAGCAGTTTTGGGGTCTTCACAGATACGCAGTATTTT.

The chain is built from TRBV5-5 and TRBJ2-3, with D perhaps matching TRBD1 (7 bases). V was pared by 5 bases and J by 5 bases, with 27 bases between. The CDR3 is 18 amino acids. Germline values: CDR1 SGHKS, CDR2 YYEKEE (reference sequence). CDR3 in amino acids: CASSRGTAEIQNRDTQYF. In DNA, the CDR3 is TGTGCCAGCAGTCGGGGGACAGCCGAGATACAGAACCGAGATACGCAGTATTTT.

About this clonotype: Possible read error: a much larger clone is one base away. V gene TRBV7-8 combines with J gene TRBJ1-2; no clear D. Germline CDR1 is SGHVS and CDR2 is FQNEAQ. The CDR3 contains 15 residues. The CDR3 reads CASSLEKGINYGCTF. The CDR3 nucleotides read TGTGCCAGCAGCTTAGAGAAGGGTATTAACTATGGCTGCACCTTC. Full variable domain (remainder filled in from reference TRBV7-8 and TRBJ1-2): GAGVSQSPRYKVAKRGQDVALRCDPISGHVSLFWYQQALGQGPEFLTYFQNEAQLDKSGLPSDRFFAERPEGSVSTLKIQRTQQEDSAVYLCASSLEKGINYGCTFGSGTRLTVV.

This clonotype appeared a few times. The gene calls are TRBV19 and TRBJ2-5; 14 bases are shared with TRBD2. Germline assignment: CDR1 LNHDA and CDR2 SQIVND (reference sequence). CDR3 length: 16 residues. V trimming: 4 bases; J trimming: 4 bases; junction bases outside the gene matches: 5. The CDR3 reads CASSTLGLAGVETQYF. In nucleotides, the CDR3 is TGTGCCAGTAGTACCCTGGGACTAGCGGGAGTAGAGACCCAGTACTTC.

This clonotype was recorded at least ten times. This chain uses TRBV28 with TRBJ2-7; the match to TRBD2 covers 12 bases. Germline CDR1 MDHEN, CDR2 SYDVKM. The CDR3 runs to 15 residues. The J segment lost 2 bases and the V segment lost 4 bases, leaving 3 bases of the junction unmatched. CDR3 bases: TGTGCCAGCAGTTCCCGACTAGCGGGGGCCTACGAGCAGTACTTC. Translation gives CASSSRLAGAYEQYF.

This clonotype was observed at least ten times. V is TRBV16 and J is TRBJ1-5, with a weak D call TRBD1 (5 bases). The V gene lost 0 bases and the J gene lost 7 bases, with 10 bases spanning the gap. Germline V lookup: CDR1 KGHSY, CDR2 FQNENV. The CDR3 length is 14 residues. The CDR3 bases are TGTGCCAGCAGCCAATCGGTGGGGGGACAGCCCCAGCATTTT. Translated, it gives CASSQSVGGQPQHF.

The chain uses TRBV24-1 and TRBJ1-5, with D tentatively TRBD1 (6 bases). V shed 1 base and J shed 11 bases, with 8 bases lying between them. The CDR3 loop spans 12 amino acids. Germline V CDR1 and CDR2: KGHDR, SFDVKD. The CDR3 sequence: CATSDFGQSQHF. The CDR3 DNA reads as TGTGCCACCAGTGATTTCGGACAGTCCCAGCATTTT.

This clonotype was observed many times. The chain links TRBV28 to TRBJ2-2; D is unresolved. The CDR3 has 14 residues. Trimming cost V 6 bases and J 0 bases, with 8 bases left between them. Looked up from germline, CDR1 is MDHEN and CDR2 is SYDVKM. In DNA form, the CDR3 reads TGTGCCAGCAGAATCACCCCGAACACCGGGGAGCTGTTTTTT. Protein: CASRITPNTGELFF.

This clonotype was counted a few times. The chain recombines TRBV6-5 with TRBJ1-2; D perhaps matches TRBD1 (6 bases). With 2 bases removed from V and 6 bases from J, the gap between germline ends came to 13 bases. Germline CDR1 is MNHEY and CDR2 is SVGAGI. The CDR3 covers 14 residues. The CDR3 here is CASSYGPGVNGYTF. CDR3 DNA sequence: TGTGCCAGCAGTTACGGGCCAGGGGTAAATGGCTACACCTTC.

This clonotype has ten or more counts. The chain carries TRBV6-1 and TRBJ2-4; weak D call: TRBD2 (6 bases). The ends were cut back, 3 bases at V and 0 bases at J, with 12 bases in the middle. CDR1 is MNHNS, CDR2 SASEGT, per germline. The CDR3 has 16 amino acids. CDR3 in DNA: TGTGCCAGCAGTGACGGAGGGTTTCTAGCCAAAAACATTCAGTACTTC. Translated: CASSDGGFLAKNIQYF.

This rearrangement joins TRBV20-1 to TRBJ2-4; TRBD2 matches 13 bases. Germline CDR1 and CDR2: DFQATT and SNEGSKA (reference sequence). This CDR3 region has 15 residues. Trimming removed 5 bases from V and 2 bases from J; junction bases left unmatched: 3. CDR3 DNA: TGCAGTGCTGGGACTAGCGGGACACCCAAAAACATTCAGTACTTC. Translated, it gives CSAGTSGTPKNIQYF.

This clonotype occurred a few times. The chain joins TRBV4-3 to TRBJ1-4; TRBD1 matches 11 bases. Germline-derived CDR1 and CDR2 are LGHNA and YSLEER. This CDR3 region has 15 residues. With 0 bases clipped from V and 8 bases from J, the junction kept 2 bases outside the gene matches. The CDR3 spells CASSQEGQGEEKLFF. CDR3 coding DNA: TGCGCCAGCAGCCAAGAGGGACAGGGGGAGGAAAAACTGTTTTTT.

This clonotype was recorded many times. The chain uses TRBV6-1 and TRBJ1-4, with D maybe TRBD1 (5 bases). The V gene lost 9 bases and the J gene lost 5 bases, with 13 bases spanning the gap. Germline V gene sequence: CDR1 MNHNS, CDR2 SASEGT. The CDR3 consists of 13 residues. CDR3 coding DNA: TGTGCCAGTCAGCGACAGAACAATGAAAAACTGTTTTTT. It codes for CASQRQNNEKLFF.

In this sample, this clonotype turned up many times. The chain carries TRBV28 and TRBJ1-1, with TRBD1 matching over 11 bases. The CDR3 length is 12 residues. Unmatched junction bases numbered 5, after V lost 6 bases and J lost 11 bases. In germline, CDR1 is MDHEN, CDR2 SYDVKM. CDR3 in DNA: TGTGCCAGCAGCCGGACAGGGGGCATGGCTTTCTTT. It specifies CASSRTGGMAFF.